This T cell receptor (beta chain) comes out of a study of post-analysis software for immune sequencing data. The study's findings and limits: Five or six TRBV segments appeared more often in patients than in controls, and TRBV5-6, TRBV5-1 and TRBV20-1 were among these.

TCR beta cDNA libraries included unique molecular identifiers. TCRdb reanalysed the PCR reads using MiXCR and keeps one entry per CDR3 protein. The profile shows about 430,000 distinct CDR3 sequences, about 40% of them singletons. This clonotype was recorded a few times. Its antigen is not known. This CDR3 region has 15 residues. Trimming removed 1 base at V and 10 bases at J, with 16 bases between. Germline CDR1 SGHVS, CDR2 FQNEAQ. Sample: blood. The receptor was isolated from a girl aged 2-9 years with multiple sclerosis. This sequence joins TRBV7-8 and TRBJ1-4; no clear D. The DNA of the CDR3 is TGTGCCAGCAGCTTAGGAATTTCCCCCGAAGGAAAACTGTTTTTT. Translating gives CASSLGISPEGKLFF.